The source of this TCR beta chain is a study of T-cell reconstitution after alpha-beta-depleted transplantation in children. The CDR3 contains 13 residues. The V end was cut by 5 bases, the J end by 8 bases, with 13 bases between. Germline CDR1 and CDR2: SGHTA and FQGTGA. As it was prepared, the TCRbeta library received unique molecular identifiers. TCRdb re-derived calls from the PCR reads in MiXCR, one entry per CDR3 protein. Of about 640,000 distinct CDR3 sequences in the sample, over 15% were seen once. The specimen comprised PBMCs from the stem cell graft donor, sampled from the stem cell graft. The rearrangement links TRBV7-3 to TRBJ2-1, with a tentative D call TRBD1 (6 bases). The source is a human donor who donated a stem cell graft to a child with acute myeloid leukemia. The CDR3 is CASSPGANDEQFF. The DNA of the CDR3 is TGTGCCAGCAGCCCAGGGGCCAACGATGAGCAGTTCTTC. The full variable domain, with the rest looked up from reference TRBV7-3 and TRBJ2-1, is GAGVSQTPSNKVTEKGKYVELRCDPISGHTALYWYRQSLGQGPEFLIYFQGTGAADDSGLPNDRFFAVRPEGSVSTLKIQRTERGDSAVYLCASSPGANDEQFFGPGTRLTVL.